The T cell receptor (beta chain) described here comes from a study of control samples from healthy donors and cancer patients. The V gene lost 0 bases and the J gene lost 4 bases, with 12 bases spanning the gap. The germline CDR1 and CDR2 sequences are GTSNPN and SVGIG (reference sequence). The CDR3 extends over 14 amino acids. Using immunoSEQ multiplex PCR, the repertoire was profiled, and TCRdb retains in-frame clones only, with some absent. The data contain approximately 100,000 clones, about 89% of them singletons. The clonotype was recovered from a man aged 30 to 45 in good health. The sequenced sample was blood. The chain is built from TRBV30 and TRBJ2-5; D is possibly TRBD1 (5 bases). Written as DNA, the CDR3 is TGTGCCTGGAGTGTACAGGACCTGAGAGAGACCCAGTACTTC. Translated: CAWSVQDLRETQYF.